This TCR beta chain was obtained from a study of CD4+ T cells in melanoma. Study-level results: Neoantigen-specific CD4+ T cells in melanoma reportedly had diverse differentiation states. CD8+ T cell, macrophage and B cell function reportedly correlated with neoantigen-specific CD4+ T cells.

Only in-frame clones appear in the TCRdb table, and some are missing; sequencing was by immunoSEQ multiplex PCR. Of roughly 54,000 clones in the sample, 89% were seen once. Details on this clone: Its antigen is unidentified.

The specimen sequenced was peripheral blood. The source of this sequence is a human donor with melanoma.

CDR3 residues: CASSFEAVASPQGYTF. In DNA, the CDR3 is TGTGCCAGCAGCTTTGAGGCTGTGGCGTCTCCGCAAGGCTACACCTTC. The V call is TRBV5-5, the J call TRBJ1-2; D is undetermined. Germline assignment: CDR1 SGHKS and CDR2 YYEKEE (reference sequence). The V end lost 2 bases, the J end lost 8 bases, and 22 bases lay between the germline ends. The CDR3 contains 16 residues.